Listed below are T cell receptor beta chains from one sample, sequenced in a study of CD8+ T cells in alopecia areata. Profiling relied on immunoSEQ multiplex PCR, and the TCRdb table lists in-frame clones only, not all of them. The table has 150,000 to 250,000 clones, roughly 64% seen once. The starting material was CD4+ T cells sorted from blood, obtained at week 24, from a patient treated with tofacitinib. The receptors stem from a human donor with alopecia areata. Each CDR3 is given with its conserved first and last residue.

>TRBV4-1|TRBJ1-2|14
CASSQGLQGSGYTF
>TRBV9|TRBJ2-2|17
CASSVDPGTANTGELFF
>TRBV7-7|TRBJ2-5|13
CASSSSGGETQYF
>TRBV2|TRBJ2-5|19
CASSPGLAGGGGLQETQYF
>TRBV5-1|TRBJ2-4|12
CASSPEGNIQYF
>TRBV30|TRBJ2-1|12
CAWSVRGNEQFF
>TRBV7-3|TRBJ1-2|15
CASSLFGAAGGGYTF
>TRBV30|TRBJ2-7|13
CARTGTGDGEQYF
>TRBV18|TRBJ1-2|15
CASSPSAGRNDGYTF
>TRBV30|TRBJ2-7|19
CAWSVISGRARFNPYEQYF
>TRBV27|TRBJ2-5|14
CASSLLGLAETQYF
>TRBV5-1|TRBJ2-7|14
CASAPGQLGYEQYF
>TRBV9|TRBJ2-7|14
CASSVEDISYEQYF
>TRBV7-8|TRBJ2-7|13
CASSYKREGEQYF
>TRBV7-2|TRBJ2-5|15
CASSLALNPRETQYF
>TRBV29-1|TRBJ2-5|12
CSVALDQETQYF
>TRBV2|TRBJ2-5|14
CASSLTEIQETQYF
>TRBV29-1|TRBJ2-5|11
CSGGRGETQYF
>TRBV5-1|TRBJ1-1|15
CASSLVGTPNTEAFF
>TRBV2|TRBJ2-7|11
CASSPNYEQYF
>TRBV29-1|TRBJ2-7|13
CSVRQTGAYEQYF
>TRBV29-1|TRBJ1-2|13
CSVEVAGGHGYTF
>TRBV5-1|TRBJ1-2|15
CASSPTLNGAYGYTF
>TRBV5-6|TRBJ2-4|14
CASSPLSGSNIQYF
>TRBV30|TRBJ2-1|14
CAWSGLAGDAEQFF
>TRBV29-1|TRBJ1-1|15
CSVLPRGGRNTEAFF